This T cell receptor beta chain was found in a study of T cell repertoires in cytomegalovirus infection (dated by TCRdb to between 2018 and 2021). Broadly, across the study: The HLA type of each donor mattered for the analysis, because public TCR beta signatures pointed to carriage of CMV infection along with the matching HLA type.

Its CDR3 holds 15 amino acids, cysteine through phenylalanine. Solely the CDR3 DNA is kept, with 45 bases framed from the first base. CDR1 and CDR2 were assigned from the germline V gene as SQVTM and ANQGSEA. V and J are trimmed by 7 bases and 4 bases, and the gene matches miss 10 bases of the junction. Findings and caveats that apply to the study as a whole: In both this cohort and an independent cohort of 350 or so donors, the cumulative frequency of public TCR beta family members distinguished carriers of CMV infection plus the relevant HLA type. In the ex vivo response, HLA-C-restricted CMV-specific TCR beta clonotypes were dominant, and in two of eight donors the single most frequent clonotype came from this HLA-C-restricted group.

This clonotype was counted a few times. Which antigen it targets is not known. No base-level quality is on record; no much larger clone is a single base apart. These reads were obtained on an Illumina HiSeq 1500. TCRdb reworked the public reads: Q25 trimming with fastp, MiXCR clone assembly, productive beta chains retained. Each CDR3 protein appears once, grouped with its most common genes and DNA. Counted in this sample were 250,000 or so distinct CDR3 sequences; 10% to 15% of them appeared once. In total, the top ten clones hold 1.5% to 2% of the sample. The sequence derives from a human donor in good health (CMV status not recorded). Some clones in this sample may be carry-over from other donors' samples. The sequence links TRBV29-1 to TRBJ2-2; the central 9 bases match TRBD1. Material for sequencing was PBMCs. The nucleotide sequence is TGCAGCGGGGGATTACAGGGGGCAGGCACCGGGGAGCTGTTTTTT. Its coded protein is CSGGLQGAGTGELFF.